The entry below describes one T cell receptor (beta chain). The authors' processing: Nucleated cell counts were estimated from reference gene primer amplification. TCRdb's copy holds only in-frame clones and misses some; the assay was immunoSEQ multiplex PCR. The D gene and trimming were derived from the DNA, and the V and J assignments and clone size from that table. The sample has 150,000 to 200,000 clones, over 70% seen once. This entry belongs to a study of blood T cell repertoires in COVID-19. In the study overall: From T cells, B-cell-depleted T cells, or PBMCs came the material, which was cDNA or gDNA.

Germline CDR1 reads MNHEY; CDR2 reads SVGAGI. Trimming removed 7 bases at V and 3 bases at J, with 4 bases between. This CDR3 spans 11 amino acids. The V gene is TRBV6-5, the J gene TRBJ2-4; D is undetermined. The sample comprised peripheral blood. This receptor was obtained from a woman aged 60-75 years with acute or convalescent COVID-19. The CDR3 here is CASTSKNIQYF. The DNA of the CDR3 is TGTGCCAGCACGAGCAAAAACATTCAGTACTTC.